This record covers a single T cell receptor beta chain. As processed by the authors: The assay estimated nucleated cells by amplifying reference gene primers. Profiled with immunoSEQ multiplex PCR; TCRdb holds only in-frame clones, not every one. That table supplies the V and J calls and clone size; D and trimming were determined from the DNA. Of about 120,000 clones in the sample, approximately 80% were seen once. The sample belongs to a study of blood T cell repertoires in COVID-19. This CDR3 is built from 12 residues. Germline CDR1 and CDR2: WNHNN and SYGVQD (reference sequence). Trimming shortened V by 0 bases and J by 13 bases, and 10 bases separated the two germline ends.

Sequencing was carried out using peripheral blood. This TCR derives from a man aged 55 to 70 with acute or convalescent COVID-19. This chain joins TRBV10-1 and TRBJ2-1; D gene uncertain. CDR3 coding DNA: TGCGCCAGCAGTGAGTCTGGCCCAAGTCAGTTCTTC. It translates to CASSESGPSQFF.